A single sample gave rise to the 24 T cell receptor beta chains below, sequenced in a study of PD-1 blockade in classical Hodgkin lymphoma. Time point: cycle 4 day 1 (C4D1), after more than 5 weeks of nivolumab. Brentuximab vedotin exposure varied, and every patient relapsed after autologous stem cell transplantation. The protocol was immunoSEQ multiplex PCR, while the TCRdb copy is restricted to in-frame clones and leaves out a portion. The profile shows about 33,000 clones, around three quarters of them singletons. The material was peripheral blood mononuclear cells (PBMCs), obtained before the fourth cycle of nivolumab. The receptors come from a human donor with classical Hodgkin lymphoma.

There are a few counts of this clone. The chain employs TRBV7-6 and TRBJ2-3, with a weak D call TRBD1 (5 bases). Germline CDR1 SGHVS, CDR2 FNYEAQ. V was trimmed by 5 bases and J by 2 bases, leaving 11 bases between them. This CDR3 has 14 amino acids. Here the CDR3 reads CASSPRESTDTQYF. CDR3 in DNA: TGTGCCAGCAGCCCCAGGGAATCCACAGATACGCAGTATTTT.

A few counts support this clone. The chain recombines TRBV11-1 with TRBJ2-7; TRBD1 matches 7 bases. Germline-derived CDR1 and CDR2 are SGHAT and FQDESV (reference sequence). CDR3 length equals 13 residues. V shed 5 bases and J 1 base; nucleotides not matched to a gene: 2. In DNA form, the CDR3 reads TGTGCCAGCAGCGAGGACAGGTCCTACGAGCAGTACTTC. It translates to CASSEDRSYEQYF.

The V call is TRBV10-3, the J call TRBJ1-1, with D maybe TRBD1 (5 bases). This CDR3 spans 14 amino acids. CDR1 and CDR2 (germline): ENHRY, SYGVKD. V shed 6 bases and J shed 1 base, with 12 bases lying between them. The CDR3 loop is CAIRESDRNTEAFF. In nucleotides, the CDR3 is TGTGCCATCAGAGAAAGCGACAGGAACACTGAAGCTTTCTTT.

The chain couples TRBV9 to TRBJ2-1; 7 bases fit TRBD1. The CDR3 runs to 18 residues. CDR1 is SGDLS, CDR2 YYNGEE, per germline. V was clipped by 4 bases and J by 4 bases; unmatched bases: 17. The CDR3 loop reads CASSPSTGPPSLYNEQFF. For the CDR3, the DNA is TGTGCCAGCAGCCCGTCGACAGGGCCCCCGAGCCTTTACAATGAGCAGTTCTTC. The variable domain in full, completed from reference TRBV9 and TRBJ2-1, reads DSGVTQTPKHLITATGQRVTLRCSPRSGDLSVYWYQQSLDQGLQFLIQYYNGEERAKGNILERFSAQQFPDLHSELNLSSLELGDSALYFCASSPSTGPPSLYNEQFFGPGTRLTVL.

The V and J genes are TRBV14 and TRBJ2-2; 7 bases agree with TRBD1. J was trimmed by 7 bases and V by 4 bases; bases with no gene match: 3. The CDR3 is made up of 13 amino acids. Germline V gives CDR1 SGHDN, CDR2 FVKESK. Here the CDR3 reads CASSPRGFGELFF. The CDR3 DNA is TGTGCCAGCAGCCCCAGGGGGTTCGGGGAGCTGTTTTTT.

The gene calls are TRBV18 and TRBJ2-5; 11 bases agree with TRBD2. From germline, CDR1 is KGHSH and CDR2 LQKENI. J lost 2 bases, V lost 6 bases, and 5 bases had no gene match. The CDR3 contains 15 residues. CDR3 sequence reads: CASSPRLAGQETQYF. In nucleotides, the CDR3 is TGTGCCAGCTCCCCGCGACTAGCGGGACAAGAGACCCAGTACTTC.

The rearrangement joins TRBV6-1 to TRBJ2-2, with no clear D. This CDR3 has 14 amino acids. Trimming took off 1 base at V and 0 bases at J, with 3 bases between the two ends. CDR1 and CDR2 from the germline V gene are MNHNS and SASEGT. The CDR3: CASSEGPNTGELFF. The CDR3, as DNA: TGTGCCAGCAGTGAAGGTCCGAACACCGGGGAGCTGTTTTTT.

For this clone: Other nucleotide sequences from this sample produce the same CDR3. The chain uses TRBV9 and TRBJ2-1, with D perhaps given as TRBD1 or TRBD2 (6 bases each). Trimming stripped 2 bases from V and 1 base from J, with 10 bases between. The CDR3 runs to 15 residues. The germline CDR1 and CDR2 sequences are SGDLS and YYNGEE. CDR3 amino acids: CASSVGGGSYNEQFF. The CDR3 region has the DNA TGTGCCAGCAGCGTCGGGGGCGGGTCCTACAATGAGCAGTTCTTC.

The chain joins TRBV19 to TRBJ2-3; D perhaps matches TRBD2 (7 bases). The CDR3 has 15 residues. Germline CDR1 reads LNHDA; CDR2 reads SQIVND (reference sequence). V lost 7 bases and J 0 bases, leaving 14 bases between the germline ends. The CDR3 loop reads CASTARGASTDTQYF. CDR3 sequence (DNA): TGTGCCAGTACCGCACGGGGGGCTAGCACAGATACGCAGTATTTT. The whole variable domain, remainder taken from reference TRBV19 and TRBJ2-3, is DGGITQSPKYLFRKEGQNVTLSCEQNLNHDAMYWYRQDPGQGLRLIYYSQIVNDFQKGDIAEGYSVSREKKESFPLTVTSAQKNPTAFYLCASTARGASTDTQYFGPGTRLTVL.

This clone was counted a single time. The chain employs TRBV7-6 and TRBJ2-7; TRBD1 matches 8 bases. The CDR3 is 17 amino acids. The V and J ends lost 0 bases and 1 base, in that order; junction bases with no gene match: 8. Germline V lookup: CDR1 SGHVS, CDR2 FNYEAQ. The CDR3 DNA sequence: TGTGCCAGCAGCTTAGCGGCCGGGACAGGATCGTCCTACGAGCAGTACTTC. Protein: CASSLAAGTGSSYEQYF.

V is TRBV10-3 and J is TRBJ2-7; a possible D gene is TRBD2 (7 bases). The CDR3 is made up of 12 amino acids. Germline-derived CDR1 and CDR2 are ENHRY and SYGVKD. Trimming removed 8 bases at V and 4 bases at J, with 12 bases between. The CDR3 is CAIGGARYEQYF. The CDR3 DNA follows: TGTGCCATCGGGGGGGCTAGGTACGAGCAGTACTTC.

This chain uses TRBV7-3 with TRBJ1-1; D ambiguous. This CDR3 spans 14 amino acids. Germline CDR1 is SGHTA and CDR2 is FQGTGA. V was shortened by 2 bases and J by 3 bases, with 10 bases between the two germline ends. This CDR3 is CASSLEGGHTEAFF. The CDR3 DNA reads as TGTGCCAGCAGCTTAGAGGGCGGCCACACTGAAGCTTTCTTT.

The chain carries TRBV25-1 and TRBJ2-7, with 13 bases fitting TRBD2. The CDR3 runs 17 residues. Per the germline V gene, CDR1 is MGHDK and CDR2 is SYGVNS. Unmatched junction bases numbered 12, after V lost 8 bases and J lost 2 bases. The CDR3 DNA reads TGTGCCAGCGGAGGACCTGGACTAGCGGGAGATCCCTACGAGCAGTACTTC. Translated: CASGGPGLAGDPYEQYF.

The chain links TRBV21-1 to TRBJ2-4; the table's TRBD1 call for D was not verified on the DNA. TRBV21-1 is described as a pseudogene. This CDR3 comprises 15 residues. For the CDR3, the DNA is TGTGCCAGCAGCAGACAACCACGGGCCAAAAACATTCAGTACTTC. This gives the protein CASSRQPRAKNIQYF.

V and J are TRBV9 and TRBJ2-7; D is uncertain. The length of the CDR3 is 12 residues. Germline loops: CDR1 SGDLS, CDR2 YYNGEE. Deletions cut 0 bases from V and 4 bases from J, with 5 bases between. The CDR3: CASSVDSYEQYF. For the CDR3, the DNA is TGTGCCAGCAGCGTAGATTCGTACGAGCAGTACTTC.

The chain carries TRBV9 and TRBJ2-2; no definite D call. CDR1 SGDLS and CDR2 YYNGEE come from the germline V gene. The CDR3 has 15 residues. The V gene lost 2 bases and the J gene lost 6 bases, with 14 bases spanning the gap. The CDR3 DNA reads as TGTGCCAGCAGCGTTCATACGGCACCGGCCGGGGAGCTGTTTTTT. This sequence encodes CASSVHTAPAGELFF. Looking up the rest from reference TRBV9 and TRBJ2-2 gives the full variable domain: DSGVTQTPKHLITATGQRVTLRCSPRSGDLSVYWYQQSLDQGLQFLIQYYNGEERAKGNILERFSAQQFPDLHSELNLSSLELGDSALYFCASSVHTAPAGELFFGEGSRLTVL.

J is TRBJ1-4 and V is TRBV5-1, with 10 bases that match TRBD1. The V gene end was trimmed by 3 bases and the J gene end by 17 bases; junction bases not matched to a gene: 4. Germline V gene sequence: CDR1 SGHRS, CDR2 YFSETQ. The CDR3 runs 11 residues. The CDR3 reads CASSYGQGVFF. In nucleotides, the CDR3 is TGCGCCAGCAGCTACGGACAGGGGGTCTTTTTT. Combining the CDR3 with reference TRBV5-1 and TRBJ1-4 gives the whole variable domain KAGVTQTPRYLIKTRGQQVTLSCSPISGHRSVSWYQQTPGQGLQFLFEYFSETQRNKGNFPGRFSGRQFSNSRSEMNVSTLELGDSALYLCASSYGQGVFFGSGTQLSVL.

The V gene is TRBV9, the J gene TRBJ2-7; D uncertain. Trimming removed 0 bases at V and 7 bases at J, with 20 bases between. CDR1 is SGDLS, CDR2 YYNGEE, per germline. This CDR3 region has 16 residues. The CDR3 coding sequence is TGTGCCAGCAGCGTAGAGTCCCCGGCCCGCCTTGAAGAGCAGTACTTC. Translated, it gives CASSVESPARLEEQYF.

This chain links TRBV10-3 with TRBJ1-4; 11 nucleotides match TRBD1. The length of the CDR3 is 15 residues. With V trimmed by 3 bases and J by 8 bases, 5 bases remained unmatched. Germline loops: CDR1 ENHRY, CDR2 SYGVKD. CDR3 region: CAISDSGQGDEKLFF. In DNA, the CDR3 is TGTGCCATCAGTGATTCGGGACAGGGGGACGAAAAACTGTTTTTT.

Comments on this clone: One end of the junction varies from germline; a read error may be responsible. This rearrangement joins TRBV7-7 to TRBJ1-1, with TRBD1 identical over 8 bases. Germline V gives CDR1 SSHAT, CDR2 FNYEAQ (reference sequence). The length of the CDR3 is 15 residues. This chain's CDR3 is CASSFGQGTNTEAFF. As DNA, the CDR3 is TGTGCTAGCAGCTTTGGACAGGGAACGAACACTGAAGCTTTCTTT.

The chain combines TRBV19 with TRBJ1-1, with D maybe TRBD1 (5 bases). This CDR3 is built from 14 residues. Per germline, CDR1 LNHDA and CDR2 SQIVND (reference sequence). Trimming removed 3 bases from V and 4 bases from J, with 12 bases in between. This chain's CDR3 is CASSIGHDGTEAFF. CDR3 sequence (DNA): TGTGCCAGTAGTATCGGACATGACGGCACTGAAGCTTTCTTT.

The chain carries TRBV25-1 and TRBJ2-2; 11 positions match TRBD2. CDR1 MGHDK and CDR2 SYGVNS come from the germline V gene. The CDR3 loop spans 18 amino acids. Trimming took 6 bases from V and 7 from J; bases not matched to a gene: 16. CDR3 in amino acids: CASSPEGQLAGGSGELFF. The CDR3 coding sequence is TGTGCCAGCAGCCCCGAAGGTCAGCTAGCGGGAGGAAGCGGGGAGCTGTTTTTT. Based on the CDR3 plus reference TRBV25-1 and TRBJ2-2, the full variable domain is EADIYQTPRYLVIGTGKKITLECSQTMGHDKMYWYQQDPGMELHLIHYSYGVNSTEKGDLSSESTVSRIRTEHFPLTLESARPSHTSQYLCASSPEGQLAGGSGELFFGEGSRLTVL.

This chain uses TRBV23-1 with TRBJ2-3, with no clear D. TRBV23-1 is labeled an ORF, and its function is uncertain. CDR3 length: 14 residues. V was trimmed by 8 bases and J by 0 bases, leaving 12 bases between them. CDR3 residues: CASVLGVSTDTQYF. The CDR3 DNA sequence: TGCGCCAGCGTCCTCGGAGTTAGCACAGATACGCAGTATTTT.

The rearrangement joins TRBV27 to TRBJ2-5, with 9 bases aligning to TRBD1. The J segment lost 4 bases and the V segment lost 7 bases, leaving 13 bases of the junction unmatched. Germline V gene lookup returns CDR1 MNHEY and CDR2 SMNVEV (reference sequence). The CDR3 is 16 residues long. CDR3 sequence reads: CASTERVQGARETQYF. The CDR3 region has the DNA TGTGCCAGCACTGAGAGAGTACAGGGGGCCCGAGAGACCCAGTACTTC.